This entry is about one T cell receptor beta chain. The method was immunoSEQ multiplex PCR; TCRdb's version includes in-frame clones alone and lacks a portion of them. This sample has about 240,000 clones; roughly 90% occur once, and the top ten carry approximately 6.2%. The entry originates in a study of blood T cell repertoires in COVID-19. Study-level background: The United States, Italy and Spain supplied acute and convalescent COVID-19 samples.

Trimming cost V 5 bases and J 7 bases, with 12 bases left between them. Germline V gene data show CDR1 as MDHEN and CDR2 as SYDVKM. The CDR3 covers 14 residues. The sample consisted of peripheral blood. The receptor comes from a man between 60 and 75 years old with acute or convalescent COVID-19. The chain employs TRBV28 and TRBJ1-6; maybe TRBD1 (6 bases). The CDR3 sequence is CASSIRTANSPLHF. The CDR3 nucleotides read TGTGCCAGCAGTATCCGGACAGCCAATTCACCCCTCCACTTT.